This is a list of T cell receptor beta chains from one sample in a study of CD8 T cells in Susac syndrome. TCRdb redid the calling of the immunoSEQ multiplex PCR reads with MiXCR, one entry per CDR3 protein. The table records fewer than 350,000 distinct CDR3 sequences, 90% to 95% of them present only once. The sample consisted of CD4+ T cells from PBMCs. These receptors were taken from a human donor with multiple sclerosis. CDR3s include the opening cysteine and the closing phenylalanine or tryptophan. The D gene is left open where the match is weak. Clone size is shown for a subset of rows, as once, few, many or a class of expanded clone.

length	D	J	size	V	CDR3	DNA
13	TRBD2	TRBJ2-5	NA	TRBV20-1	CRAVSGAEETQYF	TGCAGGGCTGTAAGCGGGGCAGAAGAGACCCAGTACTTC
14	NA	TRBJ2-1	NA	TRBV6-5	CASSPRRSYNEQFF	TGTGCCAGCAGCCCCCGCCGGAGCTACAATGAGCAGTTCTTC
14	TRBD1	TRBJ1-2	NA	TRBV30	CAWSPGYRGYGYTF	TGTGCCTGGAGTCCAGGTTACAGGGGGTATGGCTACACCTTC
15	TRBD1	TRBJ2-7	once	TRBV7-9	CASSAPGQGPREQYF	TGTGCCAGCAGCGCTCCGGGACAGGGTCCTCGGGAGCAGTACTTC
14	NA	TRBJ1-2	NA	TRBV3-1	CASSQAGVSYGYTF	TGTGCCAGCAGCCAAGCTGGCGTCTCCTATGGCTACACCTTC
18	NA	TRBJ1-1	NA	TRBV12-5	CASGSTTQNSGLNTEAFF	TGTGCTAGTGGTTCGACAACTCAAAACAGCGGACTGAACACTGAAGCTTTCTTT
14	NA	TRBJ2-3	NA	TRBV24-1	CATSDPTGTDTQYF	TGTGCCACCAGTGACCCTACCGGTACAGATACGCAGTATTTT
15	NA	TRBJ2-2	NA	TRBV5-1	CASSPATGAPGELFF	TGCGCCAGCAGCCCTGCCACCGGAGCCCCCGGGGAGCTGTTTTTT
15	NA	TRBJ2-1	NA	TRBV29-1	CSVEDLVSSYNEQFF	TGCAGCGTTGAAGATCTCGTGAGCTCCTACAATGAGCAGTTCTTC
15	NA	TRBJ1-4	NA	TRBV7-8	CASREGRVSGEKLFF	TGTGCCAGCAGGGAGGGGAGGGTCTCTGGTGAAAAACTGTTTTTT
14	TRBD2	TRBJ2-3	NA	TRBV18	CASSPQREKDTQYF	TGTGCCAGCTCACCGCAGCGGGAGAAGGATACGCAGTATTTT
15	NA	TRBJ1-6	NA	TRBV6-1	CASSFDPLSNSPLHF	TGTGCCAGCAGTTTCGACCCTTTAAGCAATTCACCCCTCCACTTT
18	TRBD2	TRBJ2-2	NA	TRBV5-4	CASSLELAGGPGTGELFF	TGTGCCAGCAGCTTGGAGCTAGCGGGAGGGCCGGGCACCGGGGAGCTGTTTTTT
15	NA	TRBJ2-2	NA	TRBV5-1	CASSLDGPITGELFF	TGCGCCAGCAGCCTTGATGGACCAATCACCGGGGAGCTGTTTTTT
15	NA	TRBJ1-1	NA	TRBV18	CASSRASFVNTEAFF	TGTGCCAGCTCACGGGCTAGTTTTGTAAACACTGAAGCTTTCTTT
15	NA	TRBJ2-3	once	TRBV5-1	CASSPTGARADTQYF	TGCGCCAGCAGCCCGACAGGAGCAAGGGCAGATACGCAGTATTTT
15	TRBD1	TRBJ2-7	once	TRBV6-6	CASSHGNRGAYEQYF	TGTGCCAGCAGCCACGGGAACAGGGGAGCCTACGAGCAGTACTTC